The source of this TCR beta chain is a study of type 1 and type 2 diabetes patients. On the study more broadly: T cells were magnetically sorted from PBMCs as CD4+ or CD8+ subsets.

Genomic DNA was the PCR template. Amplification of the beta chain CDR3 used 30 forward and 13 reverse multiplex primers. One entry per CDR3 protein, called by TCRdb with MiXCR from the multiplex PCR reads. There are fewer than 350,000 distinct CDR3 sequences in the sample; 45% to 60% occur only once, and roughly an eighth lies in the top ten. The germline V and J ends were trimmed by 4 bases and 3 bases, with 11 bases remaining between them. Germline CDR1 reads SGHVS; CDR2 reads FQNEAQ. The length of the CDR3 is 14 residues. Findings and caveats of the study: Type 2 diabetes repertoires were more diverse than type 1 diabetes repertoires.

This clonotype has just one count. Its antigen is undetermined. The sequencing input was peripheral blood mononuclear cells (PBMCs). The source is a man aged 18 to 30 with type 2 diabetes. The gene calls are TRBV7-8 and TRBJ2-3; a weak D match, TRBD1 (5 bases). The CDR3 nucleotides are TGTGCCAGCAGCTCCGGTGACAGAACAGATACGCAGTATTTT. Encoded protein: CASSSGDRTDTQYF.